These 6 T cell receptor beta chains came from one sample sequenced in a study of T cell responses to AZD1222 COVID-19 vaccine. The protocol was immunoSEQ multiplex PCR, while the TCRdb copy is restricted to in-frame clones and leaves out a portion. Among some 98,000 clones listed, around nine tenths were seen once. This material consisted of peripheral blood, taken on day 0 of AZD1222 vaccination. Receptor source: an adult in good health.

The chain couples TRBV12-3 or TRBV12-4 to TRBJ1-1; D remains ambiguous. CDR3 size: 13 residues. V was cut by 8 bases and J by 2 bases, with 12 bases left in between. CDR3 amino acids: CASRLTDNTEAFF. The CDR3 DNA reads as TGTGCCAGCCGCCTTACTGACAACACTGAAGCTTTCTTT.

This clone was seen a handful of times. CDR3 residues: CAGTAGGVIGYTF. The DNA of the CDR3 is TGTGCCGGAACCGCGGGGGGAGTAATCGGCTACACCTTC. This chain uses TRBV30 with TRBJ1-2, with a possible D match to TRBD1 (5 bases). Trimming stripped 8 bases from V and 8 bases from J, with 21 bases between. Germline V gene data show CDR1 as GTSNPN and CDR2 as SVGIG (reference sequence). The CDR3 spans 13 residues.

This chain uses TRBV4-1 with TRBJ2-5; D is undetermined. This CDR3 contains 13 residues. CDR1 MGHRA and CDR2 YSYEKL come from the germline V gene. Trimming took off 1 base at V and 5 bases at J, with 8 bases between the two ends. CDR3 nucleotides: TGCGCCAGCAGCCAAGGAATTGAGGAGACCCAGTACTTC. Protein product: CASSQGIEETQYF.

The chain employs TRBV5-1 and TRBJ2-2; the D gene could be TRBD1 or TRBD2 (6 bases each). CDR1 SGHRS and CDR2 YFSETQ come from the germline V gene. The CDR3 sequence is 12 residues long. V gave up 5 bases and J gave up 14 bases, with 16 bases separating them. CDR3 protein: CASSFSPGALFF. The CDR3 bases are TGCGCCAGCAGTTTCTCGCCGGGGGCCCTGTTTTTT.

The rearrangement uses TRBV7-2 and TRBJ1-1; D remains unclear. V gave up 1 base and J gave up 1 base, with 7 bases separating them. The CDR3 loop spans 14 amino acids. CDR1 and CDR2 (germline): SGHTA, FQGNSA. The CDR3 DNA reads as TGTGCCAGCAGCTTAGATATAGGGAACACTGAAGCTTTCTTT. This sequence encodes CASSLDIGNTEAFF.

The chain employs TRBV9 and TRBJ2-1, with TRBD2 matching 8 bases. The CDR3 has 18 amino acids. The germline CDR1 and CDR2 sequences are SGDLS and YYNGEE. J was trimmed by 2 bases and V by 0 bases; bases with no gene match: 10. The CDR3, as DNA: TGTGCCAGCAGCGTAGTAGCCCTAGCGGGTACCCCCTACAATGAGCAGTTCTTC. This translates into CASSVVALAGTPYNEQFF.